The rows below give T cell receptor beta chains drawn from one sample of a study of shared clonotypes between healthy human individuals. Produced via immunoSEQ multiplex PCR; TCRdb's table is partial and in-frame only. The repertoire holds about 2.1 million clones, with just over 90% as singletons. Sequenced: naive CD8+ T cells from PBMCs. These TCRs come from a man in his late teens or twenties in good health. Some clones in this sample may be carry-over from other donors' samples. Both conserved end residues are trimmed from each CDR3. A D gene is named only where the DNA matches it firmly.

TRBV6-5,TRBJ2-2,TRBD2,ASSLSGRVTGELF
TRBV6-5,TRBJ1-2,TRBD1,ASSSPRTGENYGYT
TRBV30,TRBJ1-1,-,AWNPLTVNTEAF
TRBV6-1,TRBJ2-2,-,ASSRRDGELF
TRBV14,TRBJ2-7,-,ASSQDRAYEQY
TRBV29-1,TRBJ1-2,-,SVEGYGHT
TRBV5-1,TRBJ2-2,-,ASSPEGTNTGELF
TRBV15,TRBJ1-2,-,ATTEGSDYGYT
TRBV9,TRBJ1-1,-,ASSTGQWGNTEAF
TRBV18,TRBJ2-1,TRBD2,ASSPSSVIAGDDNEQF
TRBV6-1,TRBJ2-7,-,ASSGHTGPSGEQY
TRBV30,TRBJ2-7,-,AWSVGGYEQY
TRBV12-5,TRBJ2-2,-,ASGPHSGTGELF
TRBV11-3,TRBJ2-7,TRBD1,ASSGDRGNEQY
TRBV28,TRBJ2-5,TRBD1,ASSNGQGHQETQY